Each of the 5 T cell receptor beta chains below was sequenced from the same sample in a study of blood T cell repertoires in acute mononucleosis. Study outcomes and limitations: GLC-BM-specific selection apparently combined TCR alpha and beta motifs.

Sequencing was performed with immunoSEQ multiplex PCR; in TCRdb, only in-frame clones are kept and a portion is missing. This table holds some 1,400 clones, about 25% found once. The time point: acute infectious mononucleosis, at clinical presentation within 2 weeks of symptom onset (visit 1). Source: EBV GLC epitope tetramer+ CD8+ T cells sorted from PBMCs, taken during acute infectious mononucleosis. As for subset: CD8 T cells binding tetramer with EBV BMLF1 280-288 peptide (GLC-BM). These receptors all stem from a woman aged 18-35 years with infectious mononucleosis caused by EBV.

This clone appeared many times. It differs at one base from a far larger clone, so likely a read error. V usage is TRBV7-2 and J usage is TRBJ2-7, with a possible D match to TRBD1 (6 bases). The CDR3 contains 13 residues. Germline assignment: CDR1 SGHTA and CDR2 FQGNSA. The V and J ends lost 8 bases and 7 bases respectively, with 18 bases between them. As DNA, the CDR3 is TGTGCCAGCGAAGCTCCACAGGGTAATGAGCAGTACTTC. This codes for CASEAPQGNEQYF.

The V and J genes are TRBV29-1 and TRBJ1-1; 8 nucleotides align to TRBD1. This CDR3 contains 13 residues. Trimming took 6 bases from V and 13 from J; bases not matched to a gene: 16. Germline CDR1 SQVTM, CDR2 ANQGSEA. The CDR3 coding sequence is TGCAGCGTGGGGGGACAGGCGAACACTGTAGGTTTCTTT. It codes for CSVGGQANTVGFF.

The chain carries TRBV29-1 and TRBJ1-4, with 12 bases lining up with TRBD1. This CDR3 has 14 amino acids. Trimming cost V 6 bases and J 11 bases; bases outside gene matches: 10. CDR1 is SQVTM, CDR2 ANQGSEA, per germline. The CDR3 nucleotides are TGCAGCGTCGGGACAGGGGGCTCTAATGTTAAACTGTTTTTT. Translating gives CSVGTGGSNVKLFF.

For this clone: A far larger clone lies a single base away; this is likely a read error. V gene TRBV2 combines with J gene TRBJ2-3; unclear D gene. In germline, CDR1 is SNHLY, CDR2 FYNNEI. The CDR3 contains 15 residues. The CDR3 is CASSEASDITDTQFF. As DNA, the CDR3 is TGTGCCAGCAGTGAAGCCTCAGATATCACAGATACGCAGTTTTTT.

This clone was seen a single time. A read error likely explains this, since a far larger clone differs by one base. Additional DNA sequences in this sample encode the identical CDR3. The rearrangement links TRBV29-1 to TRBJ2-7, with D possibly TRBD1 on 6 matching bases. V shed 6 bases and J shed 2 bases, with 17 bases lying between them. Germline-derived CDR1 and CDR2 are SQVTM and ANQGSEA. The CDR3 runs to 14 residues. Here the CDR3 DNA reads TGCAGCGTCGCATCTACAGGGTTGACCTACGAGCAGTACTTC. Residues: CSVASTGLTYEQYF.